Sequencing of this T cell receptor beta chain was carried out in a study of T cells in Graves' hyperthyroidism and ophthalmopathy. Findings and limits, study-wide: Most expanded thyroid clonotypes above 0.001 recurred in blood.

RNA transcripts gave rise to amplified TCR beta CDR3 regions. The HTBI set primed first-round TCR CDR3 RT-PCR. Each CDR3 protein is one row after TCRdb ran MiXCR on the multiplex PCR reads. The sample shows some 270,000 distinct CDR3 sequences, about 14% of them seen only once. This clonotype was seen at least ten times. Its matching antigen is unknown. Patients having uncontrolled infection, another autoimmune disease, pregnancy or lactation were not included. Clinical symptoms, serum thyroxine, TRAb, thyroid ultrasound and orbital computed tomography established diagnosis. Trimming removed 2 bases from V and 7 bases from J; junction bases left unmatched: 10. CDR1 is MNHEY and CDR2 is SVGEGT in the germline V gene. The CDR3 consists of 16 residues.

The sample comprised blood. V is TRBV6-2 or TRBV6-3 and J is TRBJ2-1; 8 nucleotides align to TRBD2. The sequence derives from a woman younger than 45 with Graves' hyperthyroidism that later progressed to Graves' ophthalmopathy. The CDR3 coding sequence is TGTGCCAGCAGTTACGGGCTACTAGCGGTTGGGAATGAGCAGTTCTTC. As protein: CASSYGLLAVGNEQFF.